This entry concerns a single T cell receptor beta chain. Its antigen is not yet known. Base qualities are not provided; no much larger clone lies one nucleotide away. Libraries came from RACE. The sequencer listed for this sample is NextSeq 500. During library preparation, unique molecular identifiers were attached to individual cDNA molecules so that TCRs could be counted in a quantitative, reproducible way. From each blood RNA sample, both TCR alpha and TCR beta chains were sequenced. Turning to the authors' computational methods: The median number of TCRs per sample was approximately 96,000, ranging from roughly 20,000 to 700,000. The Decombinator software suite was used to annotate V, J and CDR3 in the TCR reads. For the PS versus PT1 abundance plots, all samples were subsampled to the same number of TCRs (28,000). Expanded TCRs were defined as absent before sensitization and observed at least eight times at the 2-week time point. TCRdb cleaned the public reads at Q25 with fastp, built clones with MiXCR and kept in-frame beta chains. A single entry per CDR3 protein holds the most common genes and DNA from its merged rows. The V and J calls reflect TCRdb's pipeline rather than the authors' work. The sample contains 150,000 to 200,000 distinct CDR3 sequences, about 31% of them found a single time. The ten most abundant clones make up less than 3% of the sample.

This entry belongs to a study of human T cells and chemical hapten exposure (dated by TCRdb to the early 2020s). About the full investigation: For sensitization, 2% DPC in acetone was applied to a 2 cm by 2 cm area of upper inner arm skin. Patient blood was sampled pre-sensitization (week 0) and at 2, 6 and about 24 weeks after DPC sensitization. Weekly therapeutic DPC doses were additionally applied to the scalp of patients throughout the roughly 23-week study period. This study followed changes in the peripheral blood TCR repertoire in vivo during primary and secondary sensitization of alopecia patients to the hapten diphenylcyclopropenone (DPC). Most of the patients in the cohort were female, and the cohort covered alopecia areata with under or over 50% scalp involvement, alopecia totalis and alopecia universalis. Blood for TCR sequencing was provided by twenty-nine alopecia patients at one to four time points (pre-sensitization, 2, 6 and 24 weeks). Patch testing was performed on the upper back with Finn chambers containing 0.01% DPC, and the patch tests were scored after 6 days according to International Contact Dermatitis Research Group standards. Libraries were combined into a pool for sequencing, and differences in TCR yield between samples came mainly from small differences in library volumes within the pool.

The CDR1 and CDR2 encoded by the germline V gene are MGHDK and SYGVNS. Germline trimming: 0 bases from V, 6 bases from J; junction bases outside gene matches: 25. There are 21 amino acids in the CDR3, from cysteine to phenylalanine inclusive. Only CDR3 DNA remains: 63 bases, in frame from the first base. What the authors observed across the whole study: Expanded TCRs formed significantly more large CDR3 similarity clusters than pre-sensitization or healthy control sets, consistent with antigen-driven responses. Repeated subsampling changed both the strength of the expansion versus patch-test correlation and the threshold at which that correlation became significant. No change with DPC sensitization was found in the number of TCRs above 1 in 1000 frequency, and no evidence of global repertoire structure alterations was found. The number of PT1 expanded TCRs positively correlated with patch test score, significant at thresholds 8, 16 and 32 but not 4. Because all patients had alopecia, a presumed autoimmune disease, the immune response of the patients might differ from that of healthy individuals.

The intended sense of this specimen's time point label: pre-sensitization, week 0. Taken with the paper, the label for treatment or condition translates to: therapeutic diphenylcyclopropenone sensitization with weekly scalp DPC. At each patch-test visit, blood was drawn before the patch test was applied. Patients were considered eligible if aged 18 to 70, diagnosed with alopecia and deemed suitable for DPC therapy, and patients were excluded if pregnant. Total RNA was extracted from unfractionated whole blood that had been collected in Tempus Blood RNA tubes. The sequence came from a woman aged 25-40 years with alopecia areata. Some clones in this sample may be carry-over from other donors' samples. This sequence uses TRBV25-1 and TRBJ1-1, and 7 junction bases match TRBD1. The sequenced sample was whole blood, obtained in connection with sensitization to the hapten diphenylcyclopropenone (DPC). In nucleotide form, the sequence is TGTGCCAGCAGTGAATATCGGGGGTTTGCAAATTTTGACAGGGCGGTCGCTGAAGCTTTCTTT. Translated, it reads CASSEYRGFANFDRAVAEAFF.